The clone carrying this T cell receptor beta chain was counted a few times. The antigen remains undetermined. The CDR3 runs to 16 residues. J lost 4 bases, V lost 5 bases, and 11 bases had no gene match. Germline V gene lookup returns CDR1 SGHAT and CDR2 FQNNGV. These data come from a study of T-cell memory formation after mild COVID-19. Study-wide background: The study found TCR clusters largely donor specific. General observations from the study: There were some responding clones in pre-infection memory, which suggested that cross-reactive memory had joined.

TCRdb reprocessed the 5' RACE reads with MiXCR, giving one entry per CDR3 protein. The sample lists 210,000 or so distinct CDR3 sequences; 15% to 20% were seen once. The origin of this receptor is an adult woman who had mild COVID-19 (a few samples of this study predate the infection). Cell type and time point are not known. The material sequenced was PBMCs or a T cell subset sorted from them (not recorded which). The chain couples TRBV11-2 to TRBJ2-3, with TRBD2 matching over 8 bases. The CDR3 DNA is TGTGCCAGCAGCCATAGAGTAGCGGGAAGGGCAGATACGCAGTATTTT. Translating it yields CASSHRVAGRADTQYF.